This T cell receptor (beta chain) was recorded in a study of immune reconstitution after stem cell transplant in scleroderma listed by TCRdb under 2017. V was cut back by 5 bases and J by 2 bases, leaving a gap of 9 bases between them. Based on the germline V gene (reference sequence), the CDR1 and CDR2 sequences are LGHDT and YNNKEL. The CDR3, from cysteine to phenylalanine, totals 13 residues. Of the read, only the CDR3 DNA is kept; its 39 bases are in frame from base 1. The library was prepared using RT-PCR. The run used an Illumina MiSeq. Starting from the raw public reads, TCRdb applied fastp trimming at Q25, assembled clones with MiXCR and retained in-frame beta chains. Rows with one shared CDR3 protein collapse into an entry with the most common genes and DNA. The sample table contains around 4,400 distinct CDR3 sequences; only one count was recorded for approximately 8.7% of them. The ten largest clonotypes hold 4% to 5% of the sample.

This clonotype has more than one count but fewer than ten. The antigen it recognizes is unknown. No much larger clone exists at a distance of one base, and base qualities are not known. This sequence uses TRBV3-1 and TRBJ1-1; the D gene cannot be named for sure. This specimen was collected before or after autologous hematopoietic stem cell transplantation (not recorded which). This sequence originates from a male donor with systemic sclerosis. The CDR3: CASSEGFNTEAFF. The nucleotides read TGTGCCAGCAGCGAGGGTTTCAACACTGAAGCTTTCTTT.